This T cell receptor (beta chain) was identified during a study of CD8 T cells in ankylosing spondylitis. TCRdb ran MiXCR on the 5' RACE reads and lists one entry per CDR3 protein. The sample holds about 210,000 distinct CDR3 sequences; around 8% are singletons and the top ten take around 4.4%. Ten or more counts support this clonotype. Its antigen is currently unknown. Whole-study findings and limits: Reactive arthritis synovial fluid and blood were previously reported to contain some motif variants.

The germline gives CDR1 DFQATT, CDR2 SNEGSKA (reference sequence). The trim removed 4 bases at V and 5 bases at J, leaving 3 bases unmatched. This CDR3 is built from 13 residues. This TCR was sampled from a female donor with ankylosing spondylitis or in good health (not recorded which). The sequenced sample was blood, either unsorted or a sorted T cell fraction (not recorded which). The chain couples TRBV20-1 to TRBJ2-1; 9 bases are a match to TRBD2. CDR3 sequence: CSANSGGNNEQFF. CDR3 in DNA: TGCAGTGCTAATAGCGGGGGTAACAATGAGCAGTTCTTC.